This T cell receptor beta chain was recovered during a study of T cell responses to AZD1222 COVID-19 vaccine. The method was immunoSEQ multiplex PCR; TCRdb's version includes in-frame clones alone and lacks a portion of them. This sample carries 120,000 to 150,000 clones, more than 75% of them seen once, and the ten largest clones take 3.5% to 5%. Whole-study results and caveats: Donors in the cohort were predominantly white British and more often female, and clonal diversity was possibly underestimated. Repertoires were obtained only post-peak T cell response. Spike-specific TCR breadth and depth were elevated following two AZD1222 doses. Baseline serostatus was positive in only 5 to 7 AZD1222 recipients.

V lost 6 bases and J lost 4, with 18 bases in between. CDR1 and CDR2 (germline): MNHEY, SVGAGI. CDR3 length: 15 amino acids. A remark on this clone: Its target is not known.

Source: peripheral blood, taken on day 0 of MenACWY control vaccination. The V gene is TRBV6-5, the J gene TRBJ1-2; the D is unclear. The clonotype comes from an adult in good health. The CDR3 nucleotides read TGTGCCAGCAGGGGCGGAGAAGGGTACAGCTATGGCTACACCTTC. This encodes CASRGGEGYSYGYTF.